Here is one TCR beta chain with its context. The antigen is unknown. The sample belongs to a study of T cells in Graves' hyperthyroidism and ophthalmopathy. Findings and limits, study-wide: Also found in blood were most expanded thyroid clonotypes above 0.001.

Amplified TCR beta CDR3 regions came from RNA transcripts. Researchers ran a first-round RT-PCR on the TCR CDR3 using the HTBI primer set. TCRdb itself ran the multiplex PCR reads through MiXCR, one entry per CDR3 protein. Of about 250,000 distinct CDR3 sequences in the sample, 22% were seen once. Germline V CDR1 and CDR2: LGHDT, YNNKEL (reference sequence). The V and J ends lost 8 bases and 7 bases respectively, with 20 bases between them. The CDR3 has 14 residues. The rearrangement uses TRBV3-1 and TRBJ1-1; tentative D call: TRBD1 (6 bases). Input material: blood. The sequence derives from a man aged 30 to 45 with Graves' ophthalmopathy. The CDR3 DNA reads as TGTGCCAGCCGTGAACGATCGGGGGGGCTTGAAGCTTTCTTT. It encodes CASRERSGGLEAFF.